This T cell receptor (beta chain) was sequenced for a study of T cell clusters in autoimmune cytopenias. Multiplex touch-down PCR amplified TRB using TRB-A and TRB-B pools in one tube. Using the multiplex PCR reads, TCRdb records one entry per CDR3 protein without DNA. This specimen shows a few thousand distinct CDR3 sequences; the ten leading clones hold roughly 19%. TRB amplification used roughly 250 ng of peripheral blood genomic DNA. Overall study results and limits: Primary autoimmune cytopenia patients seemingly lacked the physiological T cell clusters found in healthy donors. The T cell clusters were defined only in silico, without experimental functional validation. A dominant lymphoma-associated repertoire apparently masked the cluster-lack signature in secondary cytopenia versus chronic lymphocytic leukemia.

Germline CDR1 and CDR2: SGHRS and YFSETQ. The CDR3 loop spans 15 amino acids. Note on this clonotype: Its antigen is still unknown.

The source is a human donor with an autoimmune cytopenia or autoimmune hepatitis (not recorded which). This sequence joins TRBV5-1 and TRBJ2-5; with no DNA, the TCRdb D assignment of TRBD2 cannot be verified. Sequencing was done on a sample of peripheral blood. This CDR3 reads CASSLFTSAKETQYF.